A selection of T cell receptor beta chains follows, all from one sample in a study of blood T cells in healthy people across ages. TCRdb re-called the 5' RACE reads through MiXCR, storing one row per CDR3 protein. The repertoire consists of hundreds of thousands of distinct CDR3 sequences, with 45% to 55% occurring once and the leading ten covering about 26%. What was sequenced was blood. The source of these receptors is a man older than 75 in good health. The CDR3 runs from the conserved cysteine through the conserved F or W. Fields, in order: CDR3 length, V gene, D gene, clone size, J gene, CDR3 protein, CDR3 DNA. The D gene is left open where the match is weak. Expanded clones get a size class; other rows say once, few or many, or leave the size out.

13	TRBV5-6	TRBD1	.	TRBJ1-2	CASSMGQGYGYTF	TGTGCCAGCAGCATGGGACAGGGCTATGGCTACACCTTC
14	TRBV10-3	TRBD2	.	TRBJ2-5	CAISGAGVQETQYF	TGTGCCATCAGTGGAGCGGGGGTCCAAGAGACCCAGTACTTC
15	TRBV5-1	.	few	TRBJ2-1	CASSPSIGDYNEQFF	TGCGCCAGCAGCCCCTCCATAGGGGACTACAATGAGCAGTTCTTC
14	TRBV28	TRBD1	.	TRBJ2-5	CASSQGTEQETQYF	TGTGCCAGCAGTCAGGGGACAGAACAAGAGACCCAGTACTTC
14	TRBV4-3	.	once	TRBJ2-3	CASSQVGGADTQYF	TGCGCCAGCAGCCAAGTTGGTGGCGCCGATACGCAGTATTTT
17	TRBV15	TRBD1	.	TRBJ2-3	CATSSPGQPDSTDTQYF	TGTGCCACCAGCAGTCCGGGACAGCCAGATAGCACAGATACGCAGTATTTT
13	TRBV20-1	.	few	TRBJ2-5	CSAHSTREETQYF	TGCAGTGCTCATTCGACCAGGGAAGAGACCCAGTACTTC
15	TRBV7-2	TRBD2	.	TRBJ2-5	CASRPLAGGRETQYF	TGTGCCAGCAGGCCCCTAGCGGGGGGGCGGGAGACCCAGTACTTC
15	TRBV7-2	TRBD2	.	TRBJ2-2	CASSLEGGSTGELFF	TGTGCCAGCAGTTTAGAGGGCGGGAGCACCGGGGAGCTGTTTTTT
14	TRBV20-1	TRBD1	few	TRBJ2-1	CSASGSTGGDYEFF	TGCAGTGCTAGTGGGTCTACAGGGGGAGATTATGAGTTCTTC
13	TRBV7-3	TRBD2	few	TRBJ2-3	CASSLPSGSTQYF	TGTGCCAGCAGCTTACCTAGCGGGAGCACGCAGTATTTT
14	TRBV7-2	.	.	TRBJ2-1	CASSSLRGSHEQFF	TGTGCCAGCAGCTCACTTCGGGGATCCCACGAGCAGTTCTTC